Listed here are 21 T cell receptor beta chains from one sample, sequenced in a study of blood T cell repertoires in COVID-19. This table comes from immunoSEQ multiplex PCR, and its TCRdb copy is limited to in-frame clones, with some not included. The sample has roughly 200,000 clones; 78% are singletons. Sample: peripheral blood. These receptor sequences come from a woman of 80 years or more with active or convalescent COVID-19.

This clone appeared once. In nucleotides, the CDR3 is TGTGCCAGCAGCTTGACAGGCTATATGAACACTGAAGCTTTCTTT. The encoded protein is CASSLTGYMNTEAFF. The chain uses TRBV5-8 and TRBJ1-1; D perhaps matches TRBD1 (5 bases). The V and J ends lost 1 base and 0 bases respectively, with 10 bases between them. The CDR3 extends over 15 amino acids. Germline assignment: CDR1 SGHTS and CDR2 YDEGEE.

The chain joins TRBV21-1 to TRBJ2-7; the table's D call, TRBD1, was not checked against the DNA. TRBV21-1 counts as a pseudogene. This CDR3 has 16 residues. CDR3 sequence (DNA): TGTGCCAGCAGCAACTTGCCGGGACAGGGGACCTACGAGCAGTACTTC. Its protein product is CASSNLPGQGTYEQYF.

This clone was seen just once. The rearrangement joins TRBV6-2 or TRBV6-3 to TRBJ2-5, with TRBD1 matching 9 bases. The CDR3 contains 17 residues. V lost 5 bases, J lost 2 bases, and 12 bases stayed unmatched. Germline CDR1 is MNHEY and CDR2 is SVGEGT. The CDR3 region has the DNA TGTGCCAGCAGTCGTTTTTACCACAGGGGGCAACAAGAGACCCAGTACTTC. This codes for CASSRFYHRGQQETQYF.

The chain is built from TRBV6-4 and TRBJ2-3; D perhaps matches TRBD2 (5 bases). V dropped 6 bases and J dropped 10 bases, with 11 bases sitting between them. CDR3 length: 11 amino acids. The germline V gene has CDR1 MRHNA and CDR2 SNTAGT. The CDR3 sequence: CASSEGVAQYF. CDR3 coding DNA: TGTGCCAGCAGCGAGGGAGTTGCGCAGTATTTT.

The V and J genes are TRBV2 and TRBJ2-3; 7 bases are shared with TRBD1. CDR3 length: 14 amino acids. V lost 8 bases to trimming and J lost 2 bases; unmatched junction nucleotides: 7. Germline V CDR1 and CDR2: SNHLY, FYNNEI. This CDR3 reads CASGRTGLTDTQYF. CDR3 DNA: TGTGCCAGCGGTAGGACAGGCCTCACAGATACGCAGTATTTT.

The chain links TRBV4-1 to TRBJ2-7; TRBD2 matches 8 bases. The CDR3 contains 17 residues. The V segment lost 0 bases and the J segment 0 bases; nucleotides outside the gene matches: 7. Germline V gives CDR1 MGHRA, CDR2 YSYEKL. The CDR3 sequence: CASSQEGGLARSYEQYF. CDR3 coding DNA: TGCGCCAGCAGCCAAGAAGGAGGACTAGCTCGCTCCTACGAGCAGTACTTC.

This clone came up a few times. V usage is TRBV2 and J usage is TRBJ1-1, with 8 bases identical to TRBD1. CDR3 size: 14 residues. V lost 6 bases, J lost 5 bases, and 8 bases stayed unmatched. The germline CDR1 and CDR2 sequences are SNHLY and FYNNEI. The CDR3 DNA sequence: TGTGCCAGCAGAATAGCAGGGGGCCGAACTGAAGCTTTCTTT. Protein sequence: CASRIAGGRTEAFF.

The chain combines TRBV7-2 with TRBJ1-2; D is unclear. V lost 5 bases and J lost 8, with 12 bases in between. The CDR3 covers 12 residues. Germline assignment: CDR1 SGHTA and CDR2 FQGNSA. CDR3 sequence (DNA): TGTGCCAGCAGCCCGGGAGCTTACGGCTACACCTTC. As protein: CASSPGAYGYTF.

The genes are TRBV3-1 (or the pseudogene TRBV3-2) and TRBJ1-6; D gene unclear. Germline lookup yields CDR1 LGHDT and CDR2 YNNKEL (reference sequence). The V gene lost 1 base and the J gene lost 7 bases, with 14 bases spanning the gap. The length of the CDR3 is 16 residues. For the CDR3, the DNA is TGTGCCAGCAGCCAAGGAGGGTCGGTCGGCAATTCACCCCTCCACTTT. The encoded protein is CASSQGGSVGNSPLHF.

The V call is TRBV5-1, the J call TRBJ1-6; D remains ambiguous. The V end lost 4 bases, the J end lost 8 bases, and 13 bases lay between the germline ends. Germline CDR1 is SGHRS and CDR2 is YFSETQ. CDR3 length: 14 residues. DNA of the CDR3: TGCGCCAGCAGCGACAACACAGTACATTCACCCCTCCACTTT. It specifies CASSDNTVHSPLHF.

This sequence joins TRBV20-1 and TRBJ2-3, with 9 bases lining up with TRBD1. V trimming: 3 bases; J trimming: 4 bases; junction bases outside the gene matches: 5. This CDR3 region has 14 residues. The germline V gene encodes CDR1 DFQATT and CDR2 SNEGSKA (reference sequence). The CDR3, as DNA: TGCAGTGCTAGTGGGGACAGGGTACCAGATACGCAGTATTTT. Translation: CSASGDRVPDTQYF.

This chain links TRBV7-2 with TRBJ2-7; possibly TRBD1 for D (7 bases). Trimming took off 5 bases at V and 2 bases at J, with 22 bases between the two ends. CDR1 is SGHTA and CDR2 is FQGNSA in the germline V gene. This CDR3 has 17 amino acids. Here the CDR3 DNA reads TGTGCCAGCAGCCTACGCGGACAGGACTATTTTCCCTACGAGCAGTACTTC. This codes for CASSLRGQDYFPYEQYF.

This clone was detected once. The rearrangement links TRBV10-2 to TRBJ1-2; D gene unclear. V gave up 3 bases and J gave up 4 bases, with 12 bases separating them. The CDR3 is 14 residues long. Germline assignment: CDR1 WSHSY and CDR2 SAAADI. The CDR3 sequence is CASSDSGLAYGYTF. In DNA form, the CDR3 reads TGCGCCAGCAGTGATTCGGGTCTCGCCTATGGCTACACCTTC.

This chain links TRBV4-2 with TRBJ2-7; TRBD2 might be the D (7 bases). Trimming removed 0 bases at V and 3 bases at J, with 21 bases between. CDR3 size: 18 residues. The germline V gene has CDR1 LGHNA and CDR2 YNFKEQ. The DNA of the CDR3 is TGTGCCAGCAGCCAAGATTCACTGGGGGGGGGCCTTGTCTACGAGCAGTACTTC. Translated: CASSQDSLGGGLVYEQYF.

The gene calls are TRBV19 and TRBJ1-5; 7 nucleotides line up with TRBD1. The CDR3 is 14 amino acids. Germline V gene lookup returns CDR1 LNHDA and CDR2 SQIVND (reference sequence). V gave up 5 bases and J gave up 5 bases; unmatched junction bases: 6. CDR3 sequence (DNA): TGTGCCAGTAGTTCCCGACAGGGCTATCAGCCCCAGCATTTT. It is translated as CASSSRQGYQPQHF.

The chain links TRBV15 to TRBJ1-6; no clear D. Germline CDR1 is LNHNV and CDR2 is YYDKDF (reference sequence). V was cut by 0 bases and J by 15 bases, with 15 bases left in between. The CDR3 loop spans 14 amino acids. In DNA, the CDR3 is TGTGCCACCAGCAGAGATCAGTCGGGAACGGTCCTCCACTTT. It encodes CATSRDQSGTVLHF.

This chain uses TRBV19 with TRBJ1-4, with D unresolved. Trimming shortened V by 3 bases and J by 4 bases, and 9 bases separated the two germline ends. Germline V gene data show CDR1 as LNHDA and CDR2 as SQIVND (reference sequence). The CDR3 sequence is 14 residues long. CDR3 protein: CASSMRADNEKLFF. The CDR3 DNA is TGTGCCAGTAGTATGAGGGCGGATAATGAAAAACTGTTTTTT.

The chain uses TRBV28 and TRBJ1-2, with 8 bases fitting TRBD1. This CDR3 is built from 18 residues. The V segment lost 6 bases and the J segment 0 bases; nucleotides outside the gene matches: 15. Germline CDR1 reads MDHEN; CDR2 reads SYDVKM. CDR3 in amino acids: CASSPRPGRGPANYGYTF. In DNA, the CDR3 is TGTGCCAGCAGCCCCCGTCCGGGCAGGGGGCCCGCTAACTATGGCTACACCTTC.

This clone has a single count. The chain links TRBV29-1 to TRBJ1-2; tentative D call: TRBD1 (5 bases). V was cut by 7 bases and J by 2 bases, with 11 bases left in between. Per germline, CDR1 SQVTM and CDR2 ANQGSEA. The CDR3 consists of 12 residues. The CDR3 nucleotides are TGCAGCGCCCGGACACCCAACTATGGCTACACCTTC. Protein sequence: CSARTPNYGYTF.

The chain employs TRBV28 and TRBJ2-2, with D perhaps TRBD1 (6 bases). The CDR3 sequence is 16 residues long. Per the germline V gene, CDR1 is MDHEN and CDR2 is SYDVKM. The V and J ends lost 8 bases and 6 bases respectively, with 22 bases between them. The CDR3 is CASGGPGQPRAGELFF. In nucleotides, the CDR3 is TGTGCCAGCGGGGGTCCGGGACAACCCCGGGCCGGGGAGCTGTTTTTT.

This sequence joins TRBV3-1 (or the pseudogene TRBV3-2) and TRBJ1-4, with TRBD1 matching over 8 bases. Unmatched junction bases numbered 11, after V lost 1 base and J lost 7 bases. This CDR3 has 17 amino acids. Germline loops: CDR1 LGHDT, CDR2 YNNKEL (reference sequence). The CDR3 bases are TGTGCCAGCAGCCAAGCCGCCCAGGGGGCGAGGGGTGAAAAACTGTTTTTT. Translation: CASSQAAQGARGEKLFF.